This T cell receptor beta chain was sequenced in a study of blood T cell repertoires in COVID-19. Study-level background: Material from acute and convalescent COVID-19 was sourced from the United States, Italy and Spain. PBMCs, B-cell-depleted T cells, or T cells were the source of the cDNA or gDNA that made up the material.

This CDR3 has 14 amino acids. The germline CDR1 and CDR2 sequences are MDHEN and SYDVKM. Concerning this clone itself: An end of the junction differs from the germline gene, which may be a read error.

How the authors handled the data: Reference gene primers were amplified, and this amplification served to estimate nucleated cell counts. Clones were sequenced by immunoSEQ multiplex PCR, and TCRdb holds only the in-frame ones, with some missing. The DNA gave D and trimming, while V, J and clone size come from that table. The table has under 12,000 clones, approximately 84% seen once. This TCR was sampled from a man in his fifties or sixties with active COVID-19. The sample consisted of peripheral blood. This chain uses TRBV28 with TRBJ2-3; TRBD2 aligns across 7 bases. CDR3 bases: TGTGCCGGCAGTTTAACGGCGGGAGCAGATACGCAGTATTTT. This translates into CAGSLTAGADTQYF.